These T cell receptor beta chains were read from a single sample in a study of blood T cell repertoires in COVID-19. The protocol was immunoSEQ multiplex PCR, while the TCRdb copy is restricted to in-frame clones and leaves out a portion. The data hold some 180,000 clones, with roughly nine tenths observed a single time. Sequencing input: peripheral blood. Receptors were obtained from a man in his forties with acute or convalescent COVID-19. The CDR3 runs from the conserved cysteine through the conserved F or W. A D gene is named only where the DNA matches it firmly. Rows may omit the clone size; those that give it use once, few, many or a size class.

abundance	d_gene	v_gene	j_gene	CDR3nt	CDR3aa
-	-	TRBV28	TRBJ1-5	TGTGCCAGCAGTTTATGGCAGGGAAGGCCCGGCAATCAGCCCCAGCATTTT	CASSLWQGRPGNQPQHF
once	TRBD1	TRBV19	TRBJ1-4	TGTGCCAGTAGTACCCACAGGGGTGGTAATGAAAAACTGTTTTTT	CASSTHRGGNEKLFF
-	TRBD1	TRBV4-1	TRBJ1-1	TGCGCCAGCAGCATTTACAGGGGTCACACTGAAGCTTTCTTT	CASSIYRGHTEAFF
once	-	TRBV6-1	TRBJ1-1	TGTGCCAGCAGTGAAGGTCAGGGATCTGAAGCTTTCTTT	CASSEGQGSEAFF
-	TRBD1	TRBV30	TRBJ1-1	TGTGCCTGGAGCCGGGACAGGCATGAAGCTTTCTTT	CAWSRDRHEAFF
-	-	TRBV9	TRBJ1-1	TGTGCCAGCAGTACAGGGTTGAACACTGAAGCTTTCTTT	CASSTGLNTEAFF
-	TRBD1	TRBV12-3/TRBV12-4	TRBJ2-7	TGTGCCAGCAGTTTAGGGGACAGGGGAGAGCAGTACTTC	CASSLGDRGEQYF
once	-	TRBV7-2	TRBJ2-3	TGTGCCAGCAGCTTAGTCGTAGCGGTGAATACGCAGTATTTT	CASSLVVAVNTQYF
-	-	TRBV11-2	TRBJ1-2	TGTGCCAGCAGCTCCCCGGACAGAAACTATGGCTACACCTTC	CASSSPDRNYGYTF
-	TRBD1	TRBV5-4	TRBJ2-4	TGTGCCAGCAGCTTGGGACAGGGGGGTCCCAAAAACATTCAGTACTTC	CASSLGQGGPKNIQYF
-	TRBD2	TRBV4-3	TRBJ2-5	TGCGCCAGCCGCATAGCGGGGGGTAAAGAGACCCAGTACTTC	CASRIAGGKETQYF
-	-	TRBV6-1	TRBJ1-2	TGTGCCAGCAGTGACCGACTGGCGAATGGCTACACCTTC	CASSDRLANGYTF